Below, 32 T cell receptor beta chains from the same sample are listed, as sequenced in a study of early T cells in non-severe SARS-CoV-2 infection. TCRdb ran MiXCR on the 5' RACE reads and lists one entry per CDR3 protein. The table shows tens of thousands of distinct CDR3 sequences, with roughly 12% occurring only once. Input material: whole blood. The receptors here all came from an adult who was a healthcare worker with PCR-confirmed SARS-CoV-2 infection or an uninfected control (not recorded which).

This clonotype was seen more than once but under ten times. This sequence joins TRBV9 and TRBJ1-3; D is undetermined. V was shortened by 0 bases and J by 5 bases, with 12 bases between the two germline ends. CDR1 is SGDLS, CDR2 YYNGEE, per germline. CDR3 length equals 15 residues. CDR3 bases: TGTGCCAGCAGCGTAGAAGTCTCTGGTCGAAACACCATATATTTT. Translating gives CASSVEVSGRNTIYF.

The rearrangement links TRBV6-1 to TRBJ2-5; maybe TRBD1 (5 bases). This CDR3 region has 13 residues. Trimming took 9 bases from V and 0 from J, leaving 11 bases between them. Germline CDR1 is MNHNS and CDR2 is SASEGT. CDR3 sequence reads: CASSDTYQETQYF. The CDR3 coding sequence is TGTGCCAGTTCGGACACGTACCAAGAGACCCAGTACTTC.

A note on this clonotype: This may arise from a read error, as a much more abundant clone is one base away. The CDR3 coding sequence is TGTGTCAGCTCACCGACAGGACCCTACGAGCAGTACTTC. This sequence encodes CVSSPTGPYEQYF. The V gene is TRBV18, the J gene TRBJ2-7; maybe TRBD1 (6 bases). Germline V gene lookup returns CDR1 KGHSH and CDR2 LQKENI. The CDR3 covers 13 residues.

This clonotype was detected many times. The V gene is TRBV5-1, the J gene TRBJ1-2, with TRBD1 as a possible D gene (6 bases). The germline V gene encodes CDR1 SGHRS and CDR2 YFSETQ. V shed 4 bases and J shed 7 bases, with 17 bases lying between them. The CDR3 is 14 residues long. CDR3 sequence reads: CASSLRSGETGYTF. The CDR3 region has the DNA TGCGCCAGCAGCCTGCGATCAGGGGAGACTGGCTACACCTTC.

The chain's CDR3 is CATSEGVGEKLFF. The CDR3 region has the DNA TGTGCCACCAGCGAAGGAGTCGGAGAAAAACTGTTTTTT. The V gene is TRBV15, the J gene TRBJ1-4, with no clear D. V lost 5 bases and J lost 8, with 12 bases in between. The CDR3 sequence is 13 residues long. Germline CDR1 is LNHNV and CDR2 is YYDKDF (reference sequence).

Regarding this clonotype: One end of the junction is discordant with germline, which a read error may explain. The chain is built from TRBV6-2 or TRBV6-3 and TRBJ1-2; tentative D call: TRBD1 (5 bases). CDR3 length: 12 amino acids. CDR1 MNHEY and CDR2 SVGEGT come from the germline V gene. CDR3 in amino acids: CASSSDRNPVNF. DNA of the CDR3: TGTGCCAGCAGCTCCGACAGAAACCCCGTTAACTTC.

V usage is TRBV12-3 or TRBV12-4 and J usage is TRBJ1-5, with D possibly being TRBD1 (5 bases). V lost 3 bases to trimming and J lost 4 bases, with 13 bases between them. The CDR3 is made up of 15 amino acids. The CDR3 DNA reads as TGTGCCAGCAGTTTTAATTTTGGGGGGAATCAGCCCCAGCATTTT. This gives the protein CASSFNFGGNQPQHF.

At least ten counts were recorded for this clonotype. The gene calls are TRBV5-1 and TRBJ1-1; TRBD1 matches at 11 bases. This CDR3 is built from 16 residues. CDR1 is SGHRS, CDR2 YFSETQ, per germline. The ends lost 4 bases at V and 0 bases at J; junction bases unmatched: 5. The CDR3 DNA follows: TGCGCCAGCAGCCCGGGACAGGGGGGCATGAACACTGAAGCTTTCTTT. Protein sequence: CASSPGQGGMNTEAFF.

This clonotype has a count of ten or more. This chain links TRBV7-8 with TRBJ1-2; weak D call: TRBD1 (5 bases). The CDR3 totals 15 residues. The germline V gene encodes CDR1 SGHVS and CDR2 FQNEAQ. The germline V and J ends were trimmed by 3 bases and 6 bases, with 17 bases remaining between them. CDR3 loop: CASSFRFGTGDGYTF. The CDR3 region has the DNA TGTGCCAGCAGCTTTCGCTTCGGGACGGGGGATGGCTACACCTTC.

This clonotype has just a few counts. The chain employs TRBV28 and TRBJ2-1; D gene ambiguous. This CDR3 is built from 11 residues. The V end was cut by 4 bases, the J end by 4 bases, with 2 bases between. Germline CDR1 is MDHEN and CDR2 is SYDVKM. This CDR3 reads CASSWYNEQFF. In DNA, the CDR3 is TGTGCCAGCAGTTGGTACAATGAGCAGTTCTTC. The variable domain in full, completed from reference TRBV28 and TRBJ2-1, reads DVKVTQSSRYLVKRTGEKVFLECVQDMDHENMFWYRQDPGLGLRLIYFSYDVKMKEKGDIPEGYSVSREKKERFSLILESASTNQTSMYLCASSWYNEQFFGPGTRLTVL.

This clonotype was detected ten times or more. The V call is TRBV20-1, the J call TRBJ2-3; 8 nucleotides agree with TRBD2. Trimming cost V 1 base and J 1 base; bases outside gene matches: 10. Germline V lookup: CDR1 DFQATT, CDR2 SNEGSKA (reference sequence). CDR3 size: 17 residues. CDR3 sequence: CSARAPSGSGGTDTQYF. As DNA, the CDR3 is TGCAGTGCTAGAGCCCCCTCCGGTAGCGGGGGCACAGATACGCAGTATTTT.

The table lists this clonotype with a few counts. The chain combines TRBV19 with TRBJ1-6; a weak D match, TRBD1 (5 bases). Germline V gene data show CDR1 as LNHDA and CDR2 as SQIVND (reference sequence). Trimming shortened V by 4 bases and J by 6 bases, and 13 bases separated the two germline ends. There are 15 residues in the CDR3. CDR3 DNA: TGTGCCAGTAGTACTCAGGGATCTGCTAATTCACCCCTCCACTTT. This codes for CASSTQGSANSPLHF.

Here the CDR3 DNA reads TGTGCCAGCAGCTTGCCCCAAACTCGACAGGCCTATCAGCCCCAGCATTTT. It encodes CASSLPQTRQAYQPQHF. V is TRBV5-5 and J is TRBJ1-5; D may be TRBD1 (6 bases). This CDR3 spans 17 amino acids. V shed 1 base and J shed 5 bases, with 19 bases lying between them. The germline V gene has CDR1 SGHKS and CDR2 YYEKEE (reference sequence).

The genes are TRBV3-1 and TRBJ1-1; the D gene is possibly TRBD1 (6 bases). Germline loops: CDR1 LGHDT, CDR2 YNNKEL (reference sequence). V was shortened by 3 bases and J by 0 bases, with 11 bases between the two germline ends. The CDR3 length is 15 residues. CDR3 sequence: CASSHGQTVNTEAFF. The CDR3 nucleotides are TGTGCCAGCAGCCACGGACAGACCGTGAACACTGAAGCTTTCTTT.

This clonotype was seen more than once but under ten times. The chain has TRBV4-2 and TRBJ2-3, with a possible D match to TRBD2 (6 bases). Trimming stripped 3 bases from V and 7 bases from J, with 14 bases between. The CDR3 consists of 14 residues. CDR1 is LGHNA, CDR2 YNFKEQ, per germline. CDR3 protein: CASSQGGTLNTQYF. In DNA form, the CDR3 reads TGTGCCAGCAGCCAGGGCGGGACTTTAAATACGCAGTATTTT.

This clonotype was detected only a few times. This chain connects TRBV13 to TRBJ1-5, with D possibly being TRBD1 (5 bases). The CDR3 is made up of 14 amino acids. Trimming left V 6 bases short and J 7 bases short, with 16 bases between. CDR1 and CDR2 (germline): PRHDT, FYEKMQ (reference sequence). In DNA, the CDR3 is TGTGCCAGCAGACAATCCGGGACCGGACAGCCCCAGCATTTT. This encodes CASRQSGTGQPQHF.

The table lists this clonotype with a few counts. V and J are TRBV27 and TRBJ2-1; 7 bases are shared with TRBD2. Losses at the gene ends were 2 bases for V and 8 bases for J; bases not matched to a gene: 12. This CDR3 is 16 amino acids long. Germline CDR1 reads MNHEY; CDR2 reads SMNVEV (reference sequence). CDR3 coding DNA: TGTGCCAGCAGTTTAAAATGGGCGGGAGCGTATGATGAGCAGTTCTTC. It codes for CASSLKWAGAYDEQFF.

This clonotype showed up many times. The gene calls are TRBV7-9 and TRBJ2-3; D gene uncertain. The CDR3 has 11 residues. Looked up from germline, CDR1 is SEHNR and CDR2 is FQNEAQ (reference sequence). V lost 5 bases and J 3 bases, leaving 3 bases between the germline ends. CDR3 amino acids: CASSPTDTQYF. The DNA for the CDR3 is TGTGCCAGCAGCCCGACAGATACGCAGTATTTT. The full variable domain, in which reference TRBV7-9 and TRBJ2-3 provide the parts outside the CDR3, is DTGVSQNPRHKITKRGQNVTFRCDPISEHNRLYWYRQTLGQGPEFLTYFQNEAQLEKSRLLSDRFSAERPKGSFSTLEIQRTEQGDSAMYLCASSPTDTQYFGPGTRLTVL.

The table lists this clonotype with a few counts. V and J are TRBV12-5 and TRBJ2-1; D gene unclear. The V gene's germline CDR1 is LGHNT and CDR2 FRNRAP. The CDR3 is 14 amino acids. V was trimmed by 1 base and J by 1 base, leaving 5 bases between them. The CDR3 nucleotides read TGTGCTAGTGGTTTGGACGGATCCTACAATGAGCAGTTCTTC. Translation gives CASGLDGSYNEQFF.

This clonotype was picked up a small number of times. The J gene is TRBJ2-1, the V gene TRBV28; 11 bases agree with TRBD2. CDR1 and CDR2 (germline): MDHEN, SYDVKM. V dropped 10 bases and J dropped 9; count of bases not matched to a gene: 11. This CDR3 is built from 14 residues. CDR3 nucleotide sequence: TGTGCCATCTCAAGACCGGGACTAGCGGCTGAGCAGTTCTTC. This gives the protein CAISRPGLAAEQFF.

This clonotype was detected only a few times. CDR3 sequence: CASSFGGGASHGYTF. The CDR3 coding sequence is TGTGCCAGCAGTTTTGGGGGGGGCGCATCCCATGGCTACACCTTC. V usage is TRBV12-3 or TRBV12-4 and J usage is TRBJ1-2; TRBD1 is a possible D gene (6 bases). V was trimmed by 3 bases and J by 6 bases, leaving 17 bases between them. The CDR3 is made up of 15 amino acids.

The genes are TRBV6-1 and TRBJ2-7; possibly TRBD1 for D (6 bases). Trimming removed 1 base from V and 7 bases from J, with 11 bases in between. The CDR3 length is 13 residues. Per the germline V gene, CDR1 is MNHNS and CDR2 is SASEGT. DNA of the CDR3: TGTGCCAGCAGTGAAGTACAGGGCCTGGAGCAGTACTTC. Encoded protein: CASSEVQGLEQYF.

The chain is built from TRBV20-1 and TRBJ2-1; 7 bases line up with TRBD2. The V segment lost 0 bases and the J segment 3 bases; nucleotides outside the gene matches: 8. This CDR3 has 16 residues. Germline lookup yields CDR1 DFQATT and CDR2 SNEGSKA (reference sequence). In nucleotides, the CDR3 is TGCAGTGCTAGAGACCGCCGTATAGCGGGCTACAATGAGCAGTTCTTC. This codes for CSARDRRIAGYNEQFF.

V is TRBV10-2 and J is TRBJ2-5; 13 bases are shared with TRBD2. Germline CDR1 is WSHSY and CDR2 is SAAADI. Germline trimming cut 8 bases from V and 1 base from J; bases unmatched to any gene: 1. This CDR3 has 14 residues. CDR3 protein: CASRLAGGQETQYF. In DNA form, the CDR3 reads TGCGCCAGCCGACTAGCGGGAGGCCAAGAGACCCAGTACTTC.

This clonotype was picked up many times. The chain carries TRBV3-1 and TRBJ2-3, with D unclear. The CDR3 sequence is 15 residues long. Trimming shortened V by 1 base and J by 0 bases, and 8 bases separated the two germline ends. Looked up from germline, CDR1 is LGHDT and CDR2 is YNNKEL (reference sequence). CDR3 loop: CASSQVRLSTDTQYF. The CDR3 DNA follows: TGTGCCAGCAGCCAAGTGCGGCTGAGCACAGATACGCAGTATTTT.

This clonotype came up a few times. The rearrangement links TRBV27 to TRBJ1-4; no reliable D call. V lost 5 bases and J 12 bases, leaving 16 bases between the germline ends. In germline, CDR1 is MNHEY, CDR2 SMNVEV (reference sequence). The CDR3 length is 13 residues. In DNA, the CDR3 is TGTGCCAGCAGTAACCGGGGAGGTGGGGAACTGTTTTTT. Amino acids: CASSNRGGGELFF.

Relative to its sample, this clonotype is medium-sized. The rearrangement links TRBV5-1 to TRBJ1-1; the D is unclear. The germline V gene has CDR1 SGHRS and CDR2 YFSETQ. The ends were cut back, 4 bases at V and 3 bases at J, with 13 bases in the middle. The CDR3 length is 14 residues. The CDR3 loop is CASSLGGYYTEAFF. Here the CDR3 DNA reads TGCGCCAGCAGCCTGGGTGGATACTACACTGAAGCTTTCTTT.

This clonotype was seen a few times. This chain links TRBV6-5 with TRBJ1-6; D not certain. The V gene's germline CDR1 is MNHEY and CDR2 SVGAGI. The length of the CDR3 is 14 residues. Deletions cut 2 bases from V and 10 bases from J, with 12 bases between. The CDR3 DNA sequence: TGTGCCAGCAGTTACATCTCTGGATGGTCACCCCTCCACTTT. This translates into CASSYISGWSPLHF.

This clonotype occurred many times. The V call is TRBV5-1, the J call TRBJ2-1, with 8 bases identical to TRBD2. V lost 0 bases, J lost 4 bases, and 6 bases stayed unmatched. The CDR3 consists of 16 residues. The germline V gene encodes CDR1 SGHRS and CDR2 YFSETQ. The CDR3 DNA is TGCGCCAGCAGCTTGGCGGGCGGGAGGCCTTACAATGAGCAGTTCTTC. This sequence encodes CASSLAGGRPYNEQFF.

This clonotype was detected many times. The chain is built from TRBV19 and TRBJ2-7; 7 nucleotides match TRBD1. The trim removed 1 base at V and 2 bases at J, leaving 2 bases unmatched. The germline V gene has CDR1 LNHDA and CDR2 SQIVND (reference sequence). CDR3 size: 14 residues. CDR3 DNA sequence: TGTGCCAGTAGTATAGGACAGGGAGCCTACGAGCAGTACTTC. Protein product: CASSIGQGAYEQYF.

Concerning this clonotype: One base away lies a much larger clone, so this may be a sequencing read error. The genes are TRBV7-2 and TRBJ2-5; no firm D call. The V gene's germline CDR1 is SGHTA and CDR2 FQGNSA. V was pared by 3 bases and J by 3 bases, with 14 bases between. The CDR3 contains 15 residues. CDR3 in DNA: TGTGCCAGCAGCTTCCCCTCCGGGTTTAAAGAGACCCAGTACTTC. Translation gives CASSFPSGFKETQYF. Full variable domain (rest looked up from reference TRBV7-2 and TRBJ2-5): GAGVSQSPSNKVTEKGKDVELRCDPISGHTALYWYRQSLGQGLEFLIYFQGNSAPDKSGLPSDRFSAERTGGSVSTLTIQRTQQEDSAVYLCASSFPSGFKETQYFGPGTRLLVL.

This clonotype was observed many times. CDR3 sequence reads: CASSLGDRDQETQYF. Written as DNA, the CDR3 is TGTGCCAGCAGCTTAGGCGACAGGGATCAAGAGACCCAGTACTTC. The chain joins TRBV13 to TRBJ2-5; 7 nucleotides agree with TRBD1. The CDR3 consists of 15 residues. V dropped 0 bases and J dropped 2; count of bases not matched to a gene: 3. Germline V lookup: CDR1 PRHDT, CDR2 FYEKMQ (reference sequence).